A single sample is the source of the 2 T cell receptor beta chains below, sequenced in a study of early stage breast cancer tumors. The repertoire was sequenced with immunoSEQ multiplex PCR; TCRdb's copy has only in-frame clones and lacks some. The table lists under 4,500 clones, approximately 70% of them singletons. The sequencing sample was made of breast tumor tissue. The receptor set was obtained from a person aged 35 to 50 with breast cancer.

CDR3 bases: TGTGCCAGCTCACTGAGGCAGGGGGCGTCTATGAGGTACACCTTC. The encoded protein is CASSLRQGASMRYTF. The chain carries TRBV18 and TRBJ1-2; 8 nucleotides align to TRBD1. With 4 bases clipped from V and 11 bases from J, the junction kept 15 bases outside the gene matches. The CDR3 totals 15 residues. CDR1 is KGHSH and CDR2 is LQKENI in the germline V gene. Variable domain in full (rest from reference TRBV18 and TRBJ1-2): NAGVMQNPRHLVRRRGQEARLRCSPMKGHSHVYWYRQLPEEGLKFMVYLQKENIIDESGMPKERFSAEFPKEGPSILRIQQVVRGDSAAYFCASSLRQGASMRYTFGSGTRLTVV.

Only a few counts were recorded for this clone. This chain links TRBV7-8 with TRBJ2-7, with a weak D call TRBD2 (5 bases). The CDR3 spans 14 residues. Trimming stripped 3 bases from V and 7 bases from J, with 16 bases between. Germline CDR1 is SGHVS and CDR2 is FQNEAQ. The CDR3 nucleotides are TGTGCCAGCAGCTTGGACCGAAGGACGGGAGAGCAGTACTTC. This translates into CASSLDRRTGEQYF. Supplemented by reference TRBV7-8 and TRBJ2-7, the full variable domain reads GAGVSQSPRYKVAKRGQDVALRCDPISGHVSLFWYQQALGQGPEFLTYFQNEAQLDKSGLPSDRFFAERPEGSVSTLKIQRTQQEDSAVYLCASSLDRRTGEQYFGPGTRLTVT.